A selection of T cell receptor beta chains follows, all from one sample in a study of response to subunit inactivated influenza vaccine. TCRdb redid the calling of the RT-PCR reads with MiXCR, one entry per CDR3 protein. This table holds 500,000 to 550,000 distinct CDR3 sequences, 7.6% found once. The input for sequencing was PBMCs from blood, taken around 25 months after vaccination. The source is a man aged 45 to 70 who received an inactivated influenza vaccine. Both conserved end residues are part of each CDR3. Each record gives: V gene, clone size, D gene, J gene, CDR3 protein, CDR3 DNA. A D gene is named only where the DNA matches it firmly. Clone size appears in some rows only: once, few, many, or a class for an expanded clone.

>TRBV20-1|many|-|TRBJ2-3
CSARAEADTQYF
TGCAGTGCTAGAGCAGAGGCAGATACGCAGTATTTT
>TRBV12-3/TRBV12-4|many|TRBD2|TRBJ2-1
CASSWRVAGGYNEQFF
TGTGCCAGCAGCTGGCGGGTCGCGGGAGGGTACAATGAGCAGTTCTTC
>TRBV12-3/TRBV12-4|many|-|TRBJ2-3
CASSLLRPPDTQYF
TGTGCCAGCAGTTTACTGCGGCCCCCAGATACGCAGTATTTT
>TRBV5-5|few|-|TRBJ1-6
CASSLGRSSSYNSPLHF
TGTGCCAGCAGCTTGGGGAGGTCGAGCTCCTATAATTCACCCCTCCACTTT
>TRBV11-2|few|-|TRBJ2-2
CASRHKADANTGELFF
TGTGCCAGCAGGCATAAAGCGGATGCGAACACCGGGGAGCTGTTTTTT
>TRBV5-1|many|-|TRBJ2-2
CASRYQTGPGGELFF
TGCGCCAGCAGATACCAAACAGGGCCCGGCGGGGAGCTGTTTTTT
>TRBV20-1|few|TRBD1|TRBJ1-2
CSAGTGSYGYTF
TGCAGTGCGGGGACAGGGTCCTATGGCTACACCTTC
>TRBV20-1|few|-|TRBJ1-3
CSARRGGGNTIYF
TGCAGTGCCCGCCGGGGGGGTGGAAACACCATATATTTT
>TRBV28|-|-|TRBJ2-7
CASSIGSYEQYF
TGTGCCAGCAGCATTGGGTCCTACGAGCAGTACTTC
>TRBV6-1|-|TRBD2|TRBJ2-5
CASRPGTSGQETQYF
TGTGCCAGCAGACCGGGGACTAGCGGGCAAGAGACCCAGTACTTC
>TRBV6-4|-|TRBD2|TRBJ2-1
CASSDLNSGGLRYNEQFF
TGTGCCAGCAGTGACTTAAATAGCGGGGGGCTCCGATACAATGAGCAGTTCTTC
>TRBV12-3/TRBV12-4|-|-|TRBJ1-5
CASSFDGAQHF
TGTGCCAGCAGTTTCGATGGGGCCCAGCATTTT
>TRBV29-1|-|-|TRBJ1-3
CSVGGTHGNTIYF
TGCAGCGTTGGAGGTACACACGGAAACACCATATATTTT
>TRBV2|-|-|TRBJ1-4
CASSEGGRPNEKLFF
TGTGCCAGCAGTGAAGGGGGCCGTCCTAATGAAAAACTGTTTTTT
>TRBV5-1|-|TRBD2|TRBJ2-1
CASSTGGGASYNEQFF
TGCGCCAGCAGCACAGGCGGGGGGGCCTCCTACAATGAGCAGTTCTTC
>TRBV2|-|TRBD1|TRBJ2-7
CASRYRDRGDEQYF
TGTGCCAGCAGGTACCGGGACAGGGGGGACGAGCAGTACTTC
>TRBV7-2|few|-|TRBJ1-6
CASSFGQPTSPLHF
TGTGCCAGCAGTTTCGGTCAGCCCACTTCACCCCTCCACTTT
>TRBV5-1|-|TRBD1|TRBJ1-1
CASSLFYDRGDLPEAFF
TGCGCCAGCAGCTTATTTTATGACAGGGGCGATCTCCCTGAAGCTTTCTTT
>TRBV12-3/TRBV12-4|few|TRBD2|TRBJ2-3
CASSFGLAGGENADTQYF
TGTGCCAGCAGTTTTGGCCTAGCGGGAGGTGAAAATGCAGATACGCAGTATTTT
>TRBV24-1|few|-|TRBJ2-7
CATSETDRTYEQYF
TGTGCCACCAGTGAGACAGACAGGACCTACGAGCAGTACTTC
>TRBV11-2|many|-|TRBJ2-1
CASSSRNEQFF
TGTGCCAGCAGCTCCCGCAATGAGCAGTTCTTC
>TRBV20-1|-|TRBD1|TRBJ2-1
CSVNRGQRNEQFF
TGCAGTGTTAACAGGGGGCAACGAAATGAGCAGTTCTTC
>TRBV5-1|many|-|TRBJ2-3
CASKRVLAADTQYF
TGCGCCAGCAAGCGGGTGCTAGCAGCAGATACGCAGTATTTT
>TRBV20-1|-|-|TRBJ1-4
CSASRREKLFF
TGCAGTGCTAGTAGGCGCGAAAAACTGTTTTTT
>TRBV4-2|many|-|TRBJ1-2
CASSQVFRDGHGYTF
TGTGCCAGCAGCCAAGTGTTTAGGGACGGGCATGGCTACACCTTC
>TRBV24-1|many|TRBD2|TRBJ2-2
CATSDFNGLVNTGELFF
TGTGCCACCAGTGATTTTAACGGACTAGTGAACACCGGGGAGCTGTTTTTT
>TRBV20-1|-|-|TRBJ2-7
CSARGGGSEQYF
TGCAGTGCTAGAGGTGGGGGCTCCGAGCAGTACTTC
>TRBV7-9|-|-|TRBJ1-1
CASTGLNTEAFF
TGTGCCAGCACGGGTTTGAACACTGAAGCTTTCTTT
>TRBV7-2|few|-|TRBJ2-7
CASSLQQLAEEQYF
TGTGCCAGCAGCCTCCAGCAACTAGCTGAAGAGCAGTACTTC
>TRBV20-1|-|-|TRBJ1-5
CSARDLGGHSNQPQHF
TGCAGTGCTAGAGATTTGGGGGGCCATAGCAATCAGCCCCAGCATTTT
>TRBV6-2/TRBV6-3|-|-|TRBJ2-5
CASCKMQGPETQYF
TGTGCCAGTTGTAAAATGCAGGGGCCAGAGACCCAGTACTTC